In this sample, the clone carrying this T cell receptor beta chain turned up once. Its cognate antigen is unknown. The data are from a study of T cells in localized non-small cell lung cancer. Broader study findings: Across samples, adjacent lung featured a median roughly 50 of the top 100 tumor clones.

Only in-frame clones appear in the TCRdb table, and some are missing; sequencing was by immunoSEQ multiplex PCR. The sample has around 140,000 clones; approximately 88% are singletons. The CDR3 runs to 17 residues. With 3 bases removed from V and 0 bases from J, the gap between germline ends came to 14 bases. Germline values: CDR1 LNHDA, CDR2 SQIVND (reference sequence). This rearrangement joins TRBV19 to TRBJ2-2; tentatively, D is TRBD2 (5 bases). The input for sequencing was peripheral blood, taken before any cancer treatment. This receptor was identified in a female donor at least 60 years old with stage I lung adenocarcinoma. The CDR3, as DNA: TGTGCCAGTAGTATGAGGGCCCTCAAGGCGAACACCGGGGAGCTGTTTTTT. Protein sequence: CASSMRALKANTGELFF.